The 21 T cell receptor beta chains below were found in one sample sequenced in a study of vaccination and CD4 T cells after COVID-19. An Oncomine TCR Beta short-read assay was used to sequence the DNA from cultured CD4+ T cells. MiXCR, applied by TCRdb to the PCR reads, yields one record per CDR3 protein. In the table there are just over 15,000 distinct CDR3 sequences, 40% to 45% of which are singletons. Their recognized antigens are unknown. Treatment in this sample: approximately nine-day PBMC culture with coronavirus spike peptide pools or control peptides (ViraFEST assay). Sequencing used cultured CD4+ T cells from blood. These receptors all come from a human donor with COVID-19.

The gene calls are TRBV27 and TRBJ2-7, with 7 nucleotides matching TRBD1. CDR3 size: 17 residues. The junction had 16 bases not matched to a gene; V was cut back by 5 bases and J by 3 bases. The germline CDR1 and CDR2 sequences are MNHEY and SMNVEV (reference sequence). CDR3 sequence: CASSPRTGSRFGYEQYF. The CDR3 DNA reads TGTGCCAGCAGTCCACGGACAGGTTCGAGGTTCGGCTACGAGCAGTACTTC.

This clonotype was seen a few times. The chain uses TRBV10-1 and TRBJ1-5; D is uncertain. Looked up from germline, CDR1 is WNHNN and CDR2 is SYGVQD (reference sequence). The ends were cut back, 3 bases at V and 5 bases at J, with 8 bases in the middle. The CDR3 has 13 residues. CDR3 region: CASSEHSDQPQHF. The CDR3 DNA reads as TGCGCCAGCAGTGAACACAGCGATCAGCCCCAGCATTTT.

This clonotype occurred a few times. The CDR3 bases are TGTGCCAGCAGGGGTGGGGGGTCGGCCACAGATACGCAGTATTTT. Translated, it gives CASRGGGSATDTQYF. This chain links TRBV11-1 with TRBJ2-3, with D tentatively TRBD2 (6 bases). Germline V gives CDR1 SGHAT, CDR2 FQDESV (reference sequence). Trimming removed 6 bases at V and 2 bases at J, with 15 bases between. This CDR3 comprises 15 residues.

The CDR3 sequence: CASSSAGGRETQYF. The CDR3 coding sequence is TGTGCCAGCAGCTCAGCGGGGGGGCGCGAGACCCAGTACTTC. The V and J genes are TRBV5-4 and TRBJ2-5, with TRBD2 matching over 10 bases. V dropped 3 bases and J dropped 5; count of bases not matched to a gene: 4. The CDR3 spans 14 residues. Germline assignment: CDR1 SGHNT and CDR2 YYREEE (reference sequence).

This clonotype was seen more than once but under ten times. The chain recombines TRBV7-6 with TRBJ1-3; no clear D. Germline CDR1 is SGHVS and CDR2 is FNYEAQ. The CDR3 extends over 13 amino acids. Trimming removed 5 bases from V and 4 bases from J, with 9 bases in between. The CDR3 bases are TGTGCCAGCAGCGCTGCAGGAGGAAACACCATATATTTT. This encodes CASSAAGGNTIYF.

The V gene is TRBV18, the J gene TRBJ2-7; no clear D. Looked up from germline, CDR1 is KGHSH and CDR2 is LQKENI. Trimming removed 3 bases from V and 0 bases from J, with 12 bases in between. The length of the CDR3 is 15 residues. DNA of the CDR3: TGTGCCAGCTCACCGAGCTTGACCCACTCCTACGAGCAGTACTTC. Translating it yields CASSPSLTHSYEQYF.

This chain uses TRBV29-1 with TRBJ2-1; D gene ambiguous. CDR1 is SQVTM, CDR2 ANQGSEA, per germline. This CDR3 has 11 residues. Between the trimmed V and J ends, which lost 4 bases and 0 bases, there was a span of 1 base. CDR3 region: CSVVSYNEQFF. The DNA for the CDR3 is TGCAGCGTTGTCTCCTACAATGAGCAGTTCTTC.

The genes are TRBV7-8 and TRBJ1-2, with 8 bases that match TRBD1. This CDR3 comprises 18 residues. In germline, CDR1 is SGHVS, CDR2 FQNEAQ. Trimming took 10 bases from V and 1 from J; bases not matched to a gene: 20. The CDR3 loop is CATQALRDRRQSNYGYTF. CDR3 nucleotides: TGTGCCACCCAGGCCCTCCGGGACAGGAGACAAAGTAACTATGGCTACACCTTC.

The J gene is TRBJ1-2, the V gene TRBV5-4; D might be TRBD1 (5 bases). Germline V gene sequence: CDR1 SGHNT, CDR2 YYREEE (reference sequence). Trimming stripped 4 bases from V and 7 bases from J, with 20 bases between. The length of the CDR3 is 15 residues. CDR3 region: CASSNSGTRGTGYTF. Written as DNA, the CDR3 is TGTGCCAGCAGCAACTCCGGGACCCGAGGTACTGGCTACACCTTC.

V gene TRBV7-2 combines with J gene TRBJ1-2; TRBD1 matches at 7 bases. This CDR3 comprises 17 residues. Germline values: CDR1 SGHTA, CDR2 FQGNSA. V trimming: 5 bases; J trimming: 1 base; junction bases outside the gene matches: 13. CDR3 sequence (DNA): TGTGCCAGCAGCACCCAACTAGGGACAGAAATTAACTATGGCTACACCTTC. Protein: CASSTQLGTEINYGYTF.

This clonotype was found a few times. The DNA of the CDR3 is TGTGCCAGCAGTTCCACAGGGGGTTTCTCTGAAGCTTTCTTT. It translates to CASSSTGGFSEAFF. The J gene is TRBJ1-1, the V gene TRBV6-5; 8 bases agree with TRBD1. The CDR3 runs to 14 residues. The trim removed 4 bases at V and 6 bases at J, leaving 7 bases unmatched. CDR1 is MNHEY, CDR2 SVGAGI, per germline.

CDR3 in DNA: TGTGCCAGCAGCTTGGTCGACGGTAAGGATCAGCCCCAGCATTTT. Translated: CASSLVDGKDQPQHF. J is TRBJ1-5 and V is TRBV5-6; D is unclear. There are 15 residues in the CDR3. V gave up 0 bases and J gave up 5 bases, with 12 bases separating them. Germline V gives CDR1 SGHDT, CDR2 YYEEEE.

This chain joins TRBV27 and TRBJ2-6; D remains unclear. Trimming shortened V by 5 bases and J by 0 bases, and 8 bases separated the two germline ends. From germline, CDR1 is MNHEY and CDR2 SMNVEV (reference sequence). The CDR3 has 15 amino acids. The CDR3 loop reads CASSRISSGANVLTF. In DNA form, the CDR3 reads TGTGCCAGCAGTCGCATTAGCTCTGGGGCCAACGTCCTGACTTTC.

The chain carries TRBV6-2 or TRBV6-3 and TRBJ2-3; TRBD1 is a possible D gene (5 bases). The CDR3 is 18 amino acids. V shed 6 bases and J shed 3 bases, with 25 bases lying between them. In germline, CDR1 is MNHEY, CDR2 SVGEGT. CDR3 coding DNA: TGTGCCAGCAGCACCAAAAAGAAGCCAGGGTACGGGACAGATACGCAGTATTTT. Protein product: CASSTKKKPGYGTDTQYF.

J is TRBJ2-3 and V is TRBV5-5; 13 positions agree with TRBD2. This CDR3 spans 16 amino acids. Germline V gene data show CDR1 as SGHKS and CDR2 as YYEKEE (reference sequence). J was trimmed by 2 bases and V by 4 bases; bases with no gene match: 4. The CDR3, as DNA: TGTGCCAGCAGCAGCGGACTAGCGGGGGACACAGATACGCAGTATTTT. Translation gives CASSSGLAGDTDTQYF.

This clonotype was detected only a few times. The chain uses TRBV12-3 or TRBV12-4 and TRBJ2-1, with 9 bases that match TRBD2. The CDR3 spans 17 residues. The J segment lost 7 bases and the V segment lost 6 bases, leaving 16 bases of the junction unmatched. The CDR3: CASSTRHAGGPWNEQFF. The CDR3 coding sequence is TGTGCCAGCAGCACTAGGCATGCGGGGGGGCCCTGGAATGAGCAGTTCTTC.

This clonotype was detected only a few times. The chain has TRBV5-1 and TRBJ1-5, with 9 positions matching TRBD1. The germline V gene encodes CDR1 SGHRS and CDR2 YFSETQ. Trimming took 0 bases from V and 6 from J; bases not matched to a gene: 1. The CDR3 totals 14 residues. CDR3 in amino acids: CASSLGQGGQPQHF. CDR3 sequence (DNA): TGCGCCAGCAGCTTGGGACAGGGGGGTCAGCCCCAGCATTTT.

This clonotype has only a few counts. The chain combines TRBV7-2 with TRBJ1-6; D not resolved. CDR1 SGHTA and CDR2 FQGNSA come from the germline V gene. CDR3 length: 15 amino acids. Trimming left V 1 base short and J 6 bases short, with 10 bases between. In nucleotides, the CDR3 is TGTGCCAGCAGCTTAGAGAGCGGCGGTAATTCACCCCTCCACTTT. Its translation: CASSLESGGNSPLHF. Based on the CDR3 plus reference TRBV7-2 and TRBJ1-6, the full variable domain is GAGVSQSPSNKVTEKGKDVELRCDPISGHTALYWYRQSLGQGLEFLIYFQGNSAPDKSGLPSDRFSAERTGGSVSTLTIQRTQQEDSAVYLCASSLESGGNSPLHFGNGTRLTVT.

The V and J genes are TRBV20-1 and TRBJ1-5; 8 bases are shared with TRBD1. The J segment lost 6 bases and the V segment lost 4 bases, leaving 5 bases of the junction unmatched. The CDR3 totals 13 residues. Germline V CDR1 and CDR2: DFQATT, SNEGSKA (reference sequence). The CDR3 here is CSATRTGSQPQHF. Written as DNA, the CDR3 is TGCAGTGCTACCAGGACAGGGAGTCAGCCCCAGCATTTT.

The CDR3 DNA follows: TGCGCCAGCAGCCAGGGAGGGGGGATCACTGAAGCTTTCTTT. This translates into CASSQGGGITEAFF. V and J are TRBV4-3 and TRBJ1-1, with D perhaps matching TRBD1 (6 bases). With 3 bases removed from V and 4 bases from J, the gap between germline ends came to 12 bases. In germline, CDR1 is LGHNA, CDR2 YSLEER. The CDR3 has 14 residues.

J is TRBJ1-1 and V is TRBV5-6; TRBD1 might be the D (6 bases). This CDR3 is 14 amino acids long. Germline CDR1 SGHDT, CDR2 YYEEEE. Deletions cut 6 bases from V and 1 base from J, with 13 bases between. CDR3 bases: TGTGCCAGCACCGCGGGGGCGGAGAACACTGAAGCTTTCTTT. Translation: CASTAGAENTEAFF. The full variable domain, with the rest looked up from reference TRBV5-6 and TRBJ1-1, is DAGVTQSPTHLIKTRGQQVTLRCSPKSGHDTVSWYQQALGQGPQFIFQYYEEEERQRGNFPDRFSGHQFPNYSSELNVNALLLGDSALYLCASTAGAENTEAFFGQGTRLTVV.